This TCR beta chain was sequenced in a study of cytomegalovirus exposure and HLA in healthy donors. Study-wide points: Earlier analysis found most TCR beta V segments productive about 90% or about 30% of the time. Evidence from a later analysis indicated that most CMV-associated TCR beta chains looked HLA-restricted. In a later analysis, TCR beta V- and J-gene trimming showed a link to a missense DCLRE1C variant.

PCR employed 60 Vbeta and 13 Jbeta primers. The assay was immunoSEQ multiplex PCR, and TCRdb's table has in-frame clones only and misses some. The table has under 50,000 clones, approximately 90% seen once. The CDR3 covers 14 residues. Trimming cost V 4 bases and J 7 bases; bases outside gene matches: 4. Germline V gene data show CDR1 as SGHVS and CDR2 as FQNEAQ. As regards this clone: As yet, its antigen is unknown.

This sequence originates from a woman in her thirties or forties in good health and CMV-seropositive. The specimen was PBMCs. The gene calls are TRBV7-8 and TRBJ1-5; TRBD1 matches 10 bases. CDR3 DNA sequence: TGTGCCAGCAGCTCGACAGGGGGCGGGCAGCCCCAGCATTTT. This encodes CASSSTGGGQPQHF. Combining the CDR3 with reference TRBV7-8 and TRBJ1-5 gives the whole variable domain GAGVSQSPRYKVAKRGQDVALRCDPISGHVSLFWYQQALGQGPEFLTYFQNEAQLDKSGLPSDRFFAERPEGSVSTLKIQRTQQEDSAVYLCASSSTGGGQPQHFGDGTRLSIL.